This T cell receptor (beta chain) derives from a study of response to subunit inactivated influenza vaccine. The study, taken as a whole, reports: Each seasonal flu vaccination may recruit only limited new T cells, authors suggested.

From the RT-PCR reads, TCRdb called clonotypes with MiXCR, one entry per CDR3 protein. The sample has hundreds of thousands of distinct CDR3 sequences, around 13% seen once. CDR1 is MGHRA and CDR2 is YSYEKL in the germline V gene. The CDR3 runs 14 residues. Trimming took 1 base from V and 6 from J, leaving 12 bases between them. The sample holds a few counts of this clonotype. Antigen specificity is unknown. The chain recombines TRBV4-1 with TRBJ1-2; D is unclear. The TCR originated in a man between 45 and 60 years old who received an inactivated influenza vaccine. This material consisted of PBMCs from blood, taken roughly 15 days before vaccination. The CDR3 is CASSQGLIKDGYTF. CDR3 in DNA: TGCGCCAGCAGCCAAGGACTGATCAAAGATGGCTACACCTTC.